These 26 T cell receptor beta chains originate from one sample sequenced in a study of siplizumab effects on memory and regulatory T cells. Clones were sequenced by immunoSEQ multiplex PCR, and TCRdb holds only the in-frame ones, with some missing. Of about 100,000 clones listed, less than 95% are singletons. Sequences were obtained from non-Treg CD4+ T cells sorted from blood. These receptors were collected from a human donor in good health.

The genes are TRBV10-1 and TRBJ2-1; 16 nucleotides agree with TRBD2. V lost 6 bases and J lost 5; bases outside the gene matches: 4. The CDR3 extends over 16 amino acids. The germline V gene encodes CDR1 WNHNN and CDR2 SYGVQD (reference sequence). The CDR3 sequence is CASRAGLAGGDNEQFF. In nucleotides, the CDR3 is TGCGCCAGCAGAGCGGGACTAGCGGGAGGGGACAATGAGCAGTTCTTC.

The CDR3 is CASSLLGAPNQPQHF. The CDR3 nucleotides read TGCGCCAGCAGCTTATTGGGGGCCCCCAATCAGCCCCAGCATTTT. The rearrangement links TRBV5-1 to TRBJ1-5, with TRBD1 as a possible D gene (6 bases). This CDR3 is built from 15 residues. With 2 bases removed from V and 3 bases from J, the gap between germline ends came to 12 bases. Germline values: CDR1 SGHRS, CDR2 YFSETQ. The whole variable domain, filled in from reference TRBV5-1 and TRBJ1-5, reads KAGVTQTPRYLIKTRGQQVTLSCSPISGHRSVSWYQQTPGQGLQFLFEYFSETQRNKGNFPGRFSGRQFSNSRSEMNVSTLELGDSALYLCASSLLGAPNQPQHFGDGTRLSIL.

The CDR3: CASSYGQGSSYGYTF. The CDR3 region has the DNA TGTGCCAGCAGTTATGGACAGGGGAGCTCCTATGGCTACACCTTC. The V call is TRBV6-5, the J call TRBJ1-2; 9 bases line up with TRBD1. From germline, CDR1 is MNHEY and CDR2 SVGAGI. The CDR3 length is 15 residues. Unmatched junction bases numbered 6, after V lost 3 bases and J lost 4 bases.

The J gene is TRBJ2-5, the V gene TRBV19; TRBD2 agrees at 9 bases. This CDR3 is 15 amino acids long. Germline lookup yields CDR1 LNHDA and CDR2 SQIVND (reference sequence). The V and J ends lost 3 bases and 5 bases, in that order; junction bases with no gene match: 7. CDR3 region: CASSISSGSRETQYF. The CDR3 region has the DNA TGTGCCAGTAGTATTAGTAGCGGGAGTAGGGAGACCCAGTACTTC. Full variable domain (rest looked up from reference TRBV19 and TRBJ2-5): DGGITQSPKYLFRKEGQNVTLSCEQNLNHDAMYWYRQDPGQGLRLIYYSQIVNDFQKGDIAEGYSVSREKKESFPLTVTSAQKNPTAFYLCASSISSGSRETQYFGPGTRLLVL.

CDR3 coding DNA: TGTGCCAGCAGCACACCGGGCCCTAACACTGAAGCTTTCTTT. Translated, it gives CASSTPGPNTEAFF. The chain links TRBV5-6 to TRBJ1-1; D remains ambiguous. Trimming took off 4 bases at V and 2 bases at J, with 12 bases between the two ends. The CDR3 loop spans 14 amino acids. Germline values: CDR1 SGHDT, CDR2 YYEEEE.

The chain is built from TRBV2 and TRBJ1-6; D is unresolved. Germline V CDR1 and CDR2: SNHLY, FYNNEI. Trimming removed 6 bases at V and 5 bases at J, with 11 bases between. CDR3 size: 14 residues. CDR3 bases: TGTGCCAGCAGACCAGACCCGGATAATTCACCCCTCCACTTT. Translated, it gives CASRPDPDNSPLHF. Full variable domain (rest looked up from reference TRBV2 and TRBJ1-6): EPEVTQTPSHQVTQMGQEVILRCVPISNHLYFYWYRQILGQKVEFLVSFYNNEISEKSEIFDDQFSVERPDGSNFTLKIRSTKLEDSAMYFCASRPDPDNSPLHFGNGTRLTVT.

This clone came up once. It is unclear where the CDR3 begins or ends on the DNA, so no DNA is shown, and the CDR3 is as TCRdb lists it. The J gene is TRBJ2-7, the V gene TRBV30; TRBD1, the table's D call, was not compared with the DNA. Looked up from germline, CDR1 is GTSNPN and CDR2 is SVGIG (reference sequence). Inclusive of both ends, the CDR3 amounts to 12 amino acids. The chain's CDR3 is CAWSVGGGTKYF.

CDR3 coding DNA: TGTGCCAGCAGCCTATCGGGACAGCCAAACACAGATACGCAGTATTTT. Protein: CASSLSGQPNTDTQYF. This chain uses TRBV7-3 with TRBJ2-3, with 7 bases matching TRBD1. J gave up 2 bases and V 5 bases, and 10 bases lay outside the gene matches. This CDR3 has 16 residues. Germline V gene data show CDR1 as SGHTA and CDR2 as FQGTGA.

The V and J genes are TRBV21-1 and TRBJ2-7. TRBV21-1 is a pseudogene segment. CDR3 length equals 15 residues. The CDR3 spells CASSKDKRRSYEQYF. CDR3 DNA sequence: TGTGCCAGCAGCAAAGATAAGAGACGCTCCTACGAGCAGTACTTC.

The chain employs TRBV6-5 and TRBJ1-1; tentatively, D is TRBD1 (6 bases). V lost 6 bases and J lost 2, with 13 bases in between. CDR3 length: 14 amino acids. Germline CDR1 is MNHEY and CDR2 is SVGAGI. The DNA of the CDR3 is TGTGCCAGCAGGTACCGCGGGGGCAACACTGAAGCTTTCTTT. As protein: CASRYRGGNTEAFF.

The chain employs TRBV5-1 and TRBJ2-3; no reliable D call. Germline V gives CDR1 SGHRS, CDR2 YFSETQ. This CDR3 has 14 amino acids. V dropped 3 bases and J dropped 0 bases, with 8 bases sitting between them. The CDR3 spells CASSSSLSTDTQYF. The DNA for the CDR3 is TGCGCCAGCAGCTCTTCACTTAGCACAGATACGCAGTATTTT.

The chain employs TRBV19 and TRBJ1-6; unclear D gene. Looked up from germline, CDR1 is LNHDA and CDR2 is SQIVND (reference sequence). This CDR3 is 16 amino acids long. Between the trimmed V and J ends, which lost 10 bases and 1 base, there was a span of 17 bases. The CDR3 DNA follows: TGTGCCACTCAAGGAGGGAGTGGGTCCTATAATTCACCCCTCCACTTT. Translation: CATQGGSGSYNSPLHF. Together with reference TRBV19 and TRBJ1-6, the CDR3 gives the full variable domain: DGGITQSPKYLFRKEGQNVTLSCEQNLNHDAMYWYRQDPGQGLRLIYYSQIVNDFQKGDIAEGYSVSREKKESFPLTVTSAQKNPTAFYLCATQGGSGSYNSPLHFGNGTRLTVT.

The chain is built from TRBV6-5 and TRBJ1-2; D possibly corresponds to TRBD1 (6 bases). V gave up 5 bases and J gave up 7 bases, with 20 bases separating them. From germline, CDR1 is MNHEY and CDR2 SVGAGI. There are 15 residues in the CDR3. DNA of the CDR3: TGTGCCAGCAGTAGGAGTGCCAGGGGAGGCTGTGGCTACACCTTC. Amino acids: CASSRSARGGCGYTF.

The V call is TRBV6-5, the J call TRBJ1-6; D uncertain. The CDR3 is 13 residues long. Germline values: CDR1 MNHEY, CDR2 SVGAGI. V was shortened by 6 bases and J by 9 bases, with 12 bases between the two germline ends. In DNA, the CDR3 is TGTGCCAGCAGGATGGGCCGCCTTTCACCCCTCCACTTT. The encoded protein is CASRMGRLSPLHF.

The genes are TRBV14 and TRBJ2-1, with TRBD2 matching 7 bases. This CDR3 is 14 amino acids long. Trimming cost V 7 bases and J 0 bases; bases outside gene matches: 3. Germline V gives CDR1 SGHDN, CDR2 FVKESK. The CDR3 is CASNSGSSYNEQFF. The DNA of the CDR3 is TGTGCCAGCAATAGCGGGTCCTCCTACAATGAGCAGTTCTTC.

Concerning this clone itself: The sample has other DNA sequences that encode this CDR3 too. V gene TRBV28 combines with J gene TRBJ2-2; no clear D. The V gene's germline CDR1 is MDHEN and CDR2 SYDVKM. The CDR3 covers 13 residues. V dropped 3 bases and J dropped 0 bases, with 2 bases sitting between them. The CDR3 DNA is TGTGCCAGCAGTTTCCCGAACACCGGGGAGCTGTTTTTT. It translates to CASSFPNTGELFF.

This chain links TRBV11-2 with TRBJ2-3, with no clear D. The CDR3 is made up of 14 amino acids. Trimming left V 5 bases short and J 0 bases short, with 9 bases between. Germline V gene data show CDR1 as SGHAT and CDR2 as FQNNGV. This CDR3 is CASSPEVSTDTQYF. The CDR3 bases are TGTGCCAGCAGCCCCGAGGTTAGCACAGATACGCAGTATTTT.

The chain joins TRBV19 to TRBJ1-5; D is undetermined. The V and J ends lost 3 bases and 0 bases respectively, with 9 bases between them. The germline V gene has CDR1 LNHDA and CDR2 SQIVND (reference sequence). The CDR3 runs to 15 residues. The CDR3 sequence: CASSITHNSNQPQHF. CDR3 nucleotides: TGTGCCAGTAGTATCACCCACAATAGCAATCAGCCCCAGCATTTT.

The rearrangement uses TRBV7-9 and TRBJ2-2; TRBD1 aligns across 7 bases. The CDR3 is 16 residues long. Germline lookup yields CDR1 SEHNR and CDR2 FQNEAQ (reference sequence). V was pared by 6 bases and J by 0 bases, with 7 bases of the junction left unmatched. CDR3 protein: CASSRTTGSNTGELFF. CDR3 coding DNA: TGTGCCAGCAGTAGAACGACAGGGTCGAACACCGGGGAGCTGTTTTTT.

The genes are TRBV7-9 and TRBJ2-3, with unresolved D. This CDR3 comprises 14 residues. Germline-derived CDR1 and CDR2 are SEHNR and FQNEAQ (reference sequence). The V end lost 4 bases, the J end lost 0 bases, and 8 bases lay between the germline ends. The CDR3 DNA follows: TGTGCCAGCAGCTACATCTCTAGCACAGATACGCAGTATTTT. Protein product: CASSYISSTDTQYF.

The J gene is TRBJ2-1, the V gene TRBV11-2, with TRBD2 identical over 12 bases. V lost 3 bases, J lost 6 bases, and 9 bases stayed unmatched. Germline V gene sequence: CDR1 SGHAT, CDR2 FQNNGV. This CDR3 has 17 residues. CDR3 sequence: CASSFGPGLAGFNEQFF. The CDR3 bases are TGTGCCAGCAGCTTTGGCCCGGGACTAGCGGGTTTCAATGAGCAGTTCTTC.

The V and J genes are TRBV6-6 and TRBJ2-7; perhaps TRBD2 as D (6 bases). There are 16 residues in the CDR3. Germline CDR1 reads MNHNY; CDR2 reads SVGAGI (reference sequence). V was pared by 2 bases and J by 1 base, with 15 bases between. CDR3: CASSYSGQGGSYEQYF. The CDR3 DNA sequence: TGTGCCAGCAGTTACAGCGGGCAGGGAGGATCCTACGAGCAGTACTTC.

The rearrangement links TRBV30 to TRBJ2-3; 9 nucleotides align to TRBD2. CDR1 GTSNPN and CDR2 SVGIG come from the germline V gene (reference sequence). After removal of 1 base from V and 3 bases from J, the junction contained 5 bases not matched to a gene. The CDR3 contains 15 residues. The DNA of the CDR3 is TGTGCCTGGAGTGGTAGCGGGAGTAGGACAGATACGCAGTATTTT. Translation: CAWSGSGSRTDTQYF.

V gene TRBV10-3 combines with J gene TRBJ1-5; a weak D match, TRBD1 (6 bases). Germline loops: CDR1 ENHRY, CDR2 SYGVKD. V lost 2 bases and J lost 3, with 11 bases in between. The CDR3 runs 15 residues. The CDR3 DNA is TGTGCCATCAGTGAGACCCAGGGGATCAATCAGCCCCAGCATTTT. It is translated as CAISETQGINQPQHF.

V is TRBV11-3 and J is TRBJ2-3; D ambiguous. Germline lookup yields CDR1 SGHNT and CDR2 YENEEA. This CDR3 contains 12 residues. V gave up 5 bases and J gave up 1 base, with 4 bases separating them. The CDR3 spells CASSHRTDTQYF. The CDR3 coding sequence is TGTGCCAGCAGCCATCGCACAGATACGCAGTATTTT.

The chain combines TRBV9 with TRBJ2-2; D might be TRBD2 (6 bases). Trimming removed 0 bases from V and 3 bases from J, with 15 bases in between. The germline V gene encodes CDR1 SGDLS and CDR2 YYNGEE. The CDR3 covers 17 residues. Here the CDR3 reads CASSVVGAGSYTGELFF. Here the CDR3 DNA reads TGTGCCAGCAGCGTAGTCGGTGCGGGGAGCTACACCGGGGAGCTGTTTTTT.